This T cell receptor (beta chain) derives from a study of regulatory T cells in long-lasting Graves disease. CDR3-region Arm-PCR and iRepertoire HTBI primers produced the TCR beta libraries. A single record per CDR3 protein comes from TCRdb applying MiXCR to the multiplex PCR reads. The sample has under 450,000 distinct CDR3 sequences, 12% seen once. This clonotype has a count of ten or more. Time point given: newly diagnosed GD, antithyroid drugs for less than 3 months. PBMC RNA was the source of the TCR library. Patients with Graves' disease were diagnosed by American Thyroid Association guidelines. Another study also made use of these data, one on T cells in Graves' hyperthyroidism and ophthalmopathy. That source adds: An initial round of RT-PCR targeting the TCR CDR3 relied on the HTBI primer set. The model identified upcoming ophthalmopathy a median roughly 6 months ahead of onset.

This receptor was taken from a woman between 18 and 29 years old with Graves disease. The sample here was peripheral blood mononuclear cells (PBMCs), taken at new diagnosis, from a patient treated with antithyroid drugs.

In DNA, the CDR3 is TGTGCCAGTAGTATAACGGGAGGCGGACAGCTCTATGGCTACACCTTC. Translating it yields CASSITGGGQLYGYTF. V gene TRBV19 combines with J gene TRBJ1-2; TRBD1 is a possible D gene (6 bases). Trimming removed 2 bases from V and 4 bases from J, with 17 bases in between. Germline V gene sequence: CDR1 LNHDA, CDR2 SQIVND (reference sequence). The CDR3 sequence is 16 residues long.